This TCR beta chain was captured by sequencing in a study of T cell repertoires in aging, cancer and after chemotherapy. Regarding the study as a whole: Compared with age-matched healthy donors, untreated hematological or solid cancer patients showed higher blood TCR clonality. Loss of evenness, beyond lost richness, contributed to age-related TCR diversity decline in cancer patients. Rebound thymic output was suggested by rising median generation probability during chemotherapy in each cancer cohort.

About this clonotype: Its cognate antigen is unknown. One junction end disagrees with the germline gene, perhaps due to a read error.

Rearranged V-D-J TRB sequences were amplified with a mixed TRB-A/B primer pool. TCRdb re-analysed the multiplex PCR reads in MiXCR, keeping a single row per CDR3 protein. The sample shows approximately 9,700 distinct CDR3 sequences, about 33% of them seen only once. The CDR3 runs 13 residues. Germline CDR1 and CDR2: SGHNT and YYREEE (reference sequence). The template was genomic DNA from peripheral blood, not RNA. Sequencing was carried out using blood. This chain links TRBV5-4 with TRBJ2-7; 9 bases are a match to TRBD2. The receptor was isolated from a human donor in good health. In DNA form, the CDR3 reads TGCGCCACCCGAGGGAGCGGGGGGTACGAGCAGTACTTC. Its translation: CATRGSGGYEQYF.